The clone carrying this TCR beta chain was seen repeatedly, ten times or more. These data belong to a study of T-cell reconstitution after alpha-beta-depleted transplantation in children. Library preparation (for TCRbeta) was performed with unique molecular identifiers. One entry per CDR3 protein, called by TCRdb with MiXCR from the PCR reads. The data contain approximately 91,000 distinct CDR3 sequences, 7% to 10% of them seen just once; the ten biggest clones take up more than 6.5%. Germline V gene sequence: CDR1 DFQATT, CDR2 SNEGSKA (reference sequence). This CDR3 comprises 15 residues. V lost 1 base, J lost 6 bases, and 9 bases stayed unmatched.

The clonotype originates from a human donor who donated a stem cell graft to a child with congenital amegakaryocytic thrombocytopenia. Sequences were derived from PBMCs from the stem cell graft donor, sampled from the stem cell graft. The rearrangement links TRBV20-1 to TRBJ2-3; 8 bases match TRBD2. CDR3 bases: TGCAGTGCTAGAGGGGAGCGGGAGAGAAAGGATACGCAGTATTTT. Its translation: CSARGERERKDTQYF.